The rows below give T cell receptor beta chains drawn from one sample of a study of radiotherapy plus CTLA-4 blockade in lung cancer. The assay was immunoSEQ multiplex PCR, and TCRdb's table has in-frame clones only and misses some. The table lists roughly 100,000 clones, about 83% of them singletons. Sequenced here: peripheral blood, sampled from a patient treated with radiotherapy plus ipilimumab. These receptor sequences come from a human donor with non-small cell lung cancer that progressed on radiotherapy plus ipilimumab. Some clones in this sample may be carry-over from other donors' samples. The CDR3 runs from the conserved cysteine through the conserved F or W. The D gene is left open where the match is weak. Size tells how often a clone was seen (once, few, many) or the class of an expanded clone, and some rows leave it out.

d_gene: TRBD2
j_gene: TRBJ2-5
v_gene: TRBV9
abundance: .
CDR3aa: CASSASGGKVETQYF
CDR3nt: TGTGCCAGCAGCGCTAGCGGGGGGAAAGTAGAGACCCAGTACTTC

d_gene: .
j_gene: TRBJ2-2
v_gene: TRBV21-1
abundance: once
CDR3aa: CASSQSLGQGESEDTGELFF
CDR3nt: TGTGCCAGCAGCCAAAGCTTAGGACAGGGAGAGAGTGAGGACACCGGGGAGCTGTTTTTT

d_gene: .
j_gene: TRBJ1-2
v_gene: TRBV25-1
abundance: once
CDR3aa: CASIGPSVRDYGYTF
CDR3nt: TGTGCCAGCATAGGACCCAGTGTTCGGGACTATGGCTACACCTTC

d_gene: .
j_gene: TRBJ1-3
v_gene: TRBV7-2
abundance: .
CDR3aa: CASSLGPSEAGNTIYF
CDR3nt: TGTGCCAGCAGCTTGGGGCCATCAGAGGCGGGAAACACCATATATTTT

d_gene: TRBD1
j_gene: TRBJ1-4
v_gene: TRBV10-2
abundance: few
CDR3aa: CASLGTGAEKLFF
CDR3nt: TGCGCCAGTCTAGGGACAGGAGCTGAAAAACTGTTTTTT

d_gene: .
j_gene: TRBJ2-3
v_gene: TRBV7-9
abundance: .
CDR3aa: CASSLGPGVVADTQYF
CDR3nt: TGTGCCAGCAGCTTAGGACCAGGGGTGGTCGCAGATACGCAGTATTTT

d_gene: .
j_gene: TRBJ1-5
v_gene: TRBV2
abundance: .
CDR3aa: CASSEEQGIQPQHF
CDR3nt: TGTGCCAGCAGTGAGGAACAGGGTATCCAGCCCCAGCATTTT

d_gene: .
j_gene: TRBJ1-4
v_gene: TRBV7-9
abundance: .
CDR3aa: CASSLIPGRATNEKLFF
CDR3nt: TGTGCCAGCAGCTTAATCCCTGGGAGGGCAACTAATGAAAAACTGTTTTTT

d_gene: .
j_gene: TRBJ1-1
v_gene: TRBV6-1
abundance: .
CDR3aa: CANQRMNTEAFF
CDR3nt: TGTGCCAACCAGAGAATGAACACTGAAGCTTTCTTT

d_gene: .
j_gene: TRBJ2-7
v_gene: TRBV7-9
abundance: .
CDR3aa: CASSLDPGTNYEQYF
CDR3nt: TGTGCCAGCAGCTTAGATCCGGGCACGAACTACGAGCAGTACTTC

d_gene: .
j_gene: TRBJ2-7
v_gene: TRBV19
abundance: .
CDR3aa: CASSRQGHEQYF
CDR3nt: TGTGCCAGTAGTCGCCAGGGCCACGAGCAGTACTTC

d_gene: .
j_gene: TRBJ1-4
v_gene: TRBV19
abundance: .
CDR3aa: CASKARGLFNEKLFF
CDR3nt: TGTGCCAGTAAGGCGAGAGGGCTCTTTAATGAAAAACTGTTTTTT

d_gene: .
j_gene: TRBJ2-3
v_gene: TRBV9
abundance: .
CDR3aa: CASSVVFGGRTDTQYF
CDR3nt: TGTGCCAGCAGCGTAGTATTTGGAGGGCGCACAGATACGCAGTATTTT

d_gene: .
j_gene: TRBJ2-7
v_gene: TRBV27
abundance: .
CDR3aa: CASSFASRVSYEQYF
CDR3nt: TGTGCCAGCAGTTTTGCTAGTAGGGTATCCTACGAGCAGTACTTC

d_gene: TRBD1
j_gene: TRBJ1-2
v_gene: TRBV7-9
abundance: .
CDR3aa: CASSFTGGPNGYTF
CDR3nt: TGTGCCAGCAGCTTTACAGGGGGTCCAAATGGCTACACCTTC

d_gene: .
j_gene: TRBJ2-1
v_gene: TRBV5-1
abundance: .
CDR3aa: CASGGNGQFF
CDR3nt: TGCGCCAGCGGGGGAAATGGGCAGTTCTTC

d_gene: .
j_gene: TRBJ1-6
v_gene: TRBV5-1
abundance: few
CDR3aa: CASSLEIVSPLHF
CDR3nt: TGCGCCAGCAGCTTGGAAATTGTTTCACCCCTCCACTTT

d_gene: .
j_gene: TRBJ2-3
v_gene: TRBV4-2
abundance: .
CDR3aa: CASSLRNSPSADTQYF
CDR3nt: TGTGCCAGCAGCCTTCGCAACTCCCCTTCCGCAGATACGCAGTATTTT

d_gene: TRBD1
j_gene: TRBJ2-2
v_gene: TRBV5-1
abundance: .
CDR3aa: CASSFLPGQGNTGELFF
CDR3nt: TGCGCCAGCAGCTTTCTTCCGGGACAGGGGAACACCGGGGAGCTGTTTTTT

d_gene: TRBD1
j_gene: TRBJ1-2
v_gene: TRBV27
abundance: once
CDR3aa: CASSRDRGISHYGYTF
CDR3nt: TGTGCCAGCAGTCGGGACAGGGGGATCTCACACTATGGCTACACCTTC

d_gene: .
j_gene: TRBJ2-7
v_gene: TRBV12-1
abundance: .
CDR3aa: CASSRPEQYF
CDR3nt: TGTGCCAGCAGTCGCCCCGAGCAGTACTTC

d_gene: .
j_gene: TRBJ1-6
v_gene: TRBV5-1
abundance: .
CDR3aa: CASSPGRVDSPLHF
CDR3nt: TGCGCCAGCTCCCCGGGCAGGGTGGATTCACCCCTCCACTTT

d_gene: TRBD1
j_gene: TRBJ1-2
v_gene: TRBV28
abundance: .
CDR3aa: CASSLTGEIHYGYTF
CDR3nt: TGTGCCAGCAGTTTGACAGGGGAAATCCACTATGGCTACACCTTC

d_gene: TRBD1
j_gene: TRBJ2-7
v_gene: TRBV5-6
abundance: .
CDR3aa: CASSTGTGGPYEQYF
CDR3nt: TGTGCCAGCAGCACTGGGACAGGGGGCCCCTACGAGCAGTACTTC

d_gene: .
j_gene: TRBJ2-1
v_gene: TRBV2
abundance: .
CDR3aa: CASGPTGVNEQFF
CDR3nt: TGTGCCAGCGGCCCGACTGGGGTCAATGAGCAGTTCTTC

d_gene: TRBD1
j_gene: TRBJ1-2
v_gene: TRBV20-1
abundance: .
CDR3aa: CSARERDSPF
CDR3nt: TGCAGTGCTAGAGAGCGGGACAGCCCCTTC

d_gene: .
j_gene: TRBJ2-4
v_gene: TRBV6-5
abundance: .
CDR3aa: CASSASGAKNIQYF
CDR3nt: TGTGCCAGCAGTGCAAGTGGGGCCAAAAACATTCAGTACTTC

d_gene: .
j_gene: TRBJ2-5
v_gene: TRBV18
abundance: .
CDR3aa: CASSPLRGEETQYF
CDR3nt: TGTGCCAGCTCACCACTAAGGGGTGAAGAGACCCAGTACTTC

d_gene: .
j_gene: TRBJ2-7
v_gene: TRBV9
abundance: once
CDR3aa: CASSATSSYEQYF
CDR3nt: TGTGCCAGCAGCGCCACTAGCTCCTACGAGCAGTACTTC

d_gene: .
j_gene: TRBJ2-5
v_gene: TRBV5-8
abundance: few
CDR3aa: CASTHPGGTETQYF
CDR3nt: TGTGCCAGCACCCATCCTGGGGGTACAGAGACCCAGTACTTC

d_gene: TRBD1
j_gene: TRBJ2-2
v_gene: TRBV18
abundance: once
CDR3aa: CASFQLGTGGNTGELFF
CDR3nt: TGTGCCAGCTTTCAACTAGGGACAGGGGGCAACACCGGGGAGCTGTTTTTT

d_gene: .
j_gene: TRBJ1-2
v_gene: TRBV5-4
abundance: .
CDR3aa: CASTQGGGSYGYTF
CDR3nt: TGTGCCAGCACTCAGGGCGGAGGTAGCTATGGCTACACCTTC

d_gene: .
j_gene: TRBJ1-1
v_gene: TRBV5-1
abundance: .
CDR3aa: CASSAQGLGTEAFF
CDR3nt: TGCGCCAGCAGCGCACAGGGTCTTGGCACTGAAGCTTTCTTT

d_gene: TRBD1
j_gene: TRBJ2-7
v_gene: TRBV27
abundance: .
CDR3aa: CASSKGTGGFYEQYF
CDR3nt: TGTGCCAGCAGCAAAGGGACAGGTGGGTTCTACGAGCAGTACTTC

d_gene: TRBD1
j_gene: TRBJ1-6
v_gene: TRBV5-3
abundance: once
CDR3aa: CARSSGTEVCPVNSPLHF
CDR3nt: TGTGCCAGAAGCTCCGGGACAGAAGTCTGCCCAGTTAATTCACCCCTCCACTTT

d_gene: .
j_gene: TRBJ1-3
v_gene: TRBV7-9
abundance: .
CDR3aa: CASSLQLNTIYF
CDR3nt: TGTGCCAGCAGCTTACAATTAAACACCATATATTTT

d_gene: TRBD2
j_gene: TRBJ2-5
v_gene: TRBV6-1
abundance: few
CDR3aa: CASSELAGGQETQYF
CDR3nt: TGTGCCAGCAGTGAACTAGCGGGGGGGCAAGAGACCCAGTACTTC

d_gene: TRBD1
j_gene: TRBJ1-1
v_gene: TRBV10-3
abundance: .
CDR3aa: CAISYQGADTEAFF
CDR3nt: TGTGCCATCAGTTACCAGGGGGCAGACACTGAAGCTTTCTTT

d_gene: TRBD1
j_gene: TRBJ1-1
v_gene: TRBV2
abundance: .
CDR3aa: CAREGDQGAGTEAFF
CDR3nt: TGTGCCAGAGAAGGTGATCAGGGGGCTGGAACTGAAGCTTTCTTT

d_gene: TRBD1
j_gene: TRBJ2-7
v_gene: TRBV6-6
abundance: few
CDR3aa: CASRPQGYEQYF
CDR3nt: TGTGCCAGCAGACCACAGGGGTACGAGCAGTACTTC

d_gene: .
j_gene: TRBJ1-6
v_gene: TRBV6-5
abundance: .
CDR3aa: CASSYLGRSTHSPLHF
CDR3nt: TGTGCCAGCAGTTATCTTGGTAGATCCACACATTCACCCCTCCACTTT

d_gene: TRBD2
j_gene: TRBJ2-7
v_gene: TRBV7-6
abundance: .
CDR3aa: CASSSGFGGLIYEQYF
CDR3nt: TGTGCCAGCAGCTCAGGGTTCGGGGGGTTGATCTACGAGCAGTACTTC

d_gene: .
j_gene: TRBJ1-2
v_gene: TRBV5-1
abundance: .
CDR3aa: CASSLDSNYGYTF
CDR3nt: TGCGCCAGCAGCTTGGACAGTAACTATGGCTACACCTTC

d_gene: TRBD1
j_gene: TRBJ1-4
v_gene: TRBV4-1
abundance: .
CDR3aa: CASSQDDRAANEKLFF
CDR3nt: TGCGCCAGCAGCCAAGACGACAGGGCGGCTAATGAAAAACTGTTTTTT

d_gene: .
j_gene: TRBJ2-5
v_gene: TRBV19
abundance: .
CDR3aa: CASSGYQETQYF
CDR3nt: TGTGCCAGTAGCGGGTACCAAGAGACCCAGTACTTC

d_gene: .
j_gene: TRBJ1-1
v_gene: TRBV18
abundance: once
CDR3aa: CASSPGALDAFF
CDR3nt: TGTGCCAGCTCCCCAGGGGCCCTAGATGCTTTCTTT

d_gene: .
j_gene: TRBJ2-3
v_gene: TRBV7-9
abundance: .
CDR3aa: CASSLVSVDTQYF
CDR3nt: TGTGCCAGCAGCTTAGTTAGTGTAGATACGCAGTATTTT

d_gene: TRBD1
j_gene: TRBJ1-2
v_gene: TRBV6-4
abundance: .
CDR3aa: CASSPDRVGNGYTF
CDR3nt: TGTGCCAGCAGTCCCGACAGGGTGGGAAATGGCTACACCTTC

d_gene: TRBD1
j_gene: TRBJ2-7
v_gene: TRBV9
abundance: .
CDR3aa: CASSVRGGPNEQYF
CDR3nt: TGTGCCAGCAGCGTTCGAGGGGGCCCCAACGAGCAGTACTTC

d_gene: .
j_gene: TRBJ1-2
v_gene: TRBV10-3
abundance: .
CDR3aa: CAISDSGSMNGYTF
CDR3nt: TGTGCCATCAGTGACTCAGGCAGCATGAATGGCTACACCTTC

d_gene: TRBD1
j_gene: TRBJ1-5
v_gene: TRBV4-3
abundance: .
CDR3aa: CASSLQVGQVLNQPQHF
CDR3nt: TGCGCCAGCAGCCTTCAAGTGGGACAGGTACTAAATCAGCCCCAGCATTTT

d_gene: .
j_gene: TRBJ1-4
v_gene: TRBV18
abundance: .
CDR3aa: CASSPPGSATNEKLFF
CDR3nt: TGTGCCAGCTCACCACCAGGGTCCGCAACTAATGAAAAACTGTTTTTT

d_gene: TRBD1
j_gene: TRBJ2-5
v_gene: TRBV5-1
abundance: .
CDR3aa: CASSSQPGTGGQETQYF
CDR3nt: TGCGCCAGCAGCTCCCAACCCGGGACAGGGGGACAAGAGACCCAGTACTTC

d_gene: .
j_gene: TRBJ1-1
v_gene: TRBV6-6
abundance: .
CDR3aa: CASTDPGRGNLGRAFF
CDR3nt: TGTGCCAGCACCGACCCCGGGAGGGGAAATCTGGGTAGGGCTTTCTTT

d_gene: .
j_gene: TRBJ1-1
v_gene: TRBV4-2
abundance: .
CDR3aa: CASSNRGNTEAFF
CDR3nt: TGTGCCAGCAGCAATCGGGGGAACACTGAAGCTTTCTTT

d_gene: .
j_gene: TRBJ2-3
v_gene: TRBV9
abundance: .
CDR3aa: CASSVGSPDTQYF
CDR3nt: TGTGCCAGCAGCGTTGGCAGCCCAGATACGCAGTATTTT

d_gene: TRBD1
j_gene: TRBJ2-7
v_gene: TRBV13
abundance: .
CDR3aa: CASSEDRGRTYEQYF
CDR3nt: TGTGCCAGCAGCGAGGACAGGGGCAGAACCTACGAGCAGTACTTC

d_gene: .
j_gene: TRBJ1-1
v_gene: TRBV5-1
abundance: .
CDR3aa: CASSFPDREGGAFF
CDR3nt: TGCGCCAGCAGCTTCCCGGACCGGGAGGGAGGAGCTTTCTTT

d_gene: .
j_gene: TRBJ1-2
v_gene: TRBV29-1
abundance: .
CDR3aa: CSVGQEIYGYTF
CDR3nt: TGCAGCGTTGGACAGGAGATTTATGGCTACACCTTC